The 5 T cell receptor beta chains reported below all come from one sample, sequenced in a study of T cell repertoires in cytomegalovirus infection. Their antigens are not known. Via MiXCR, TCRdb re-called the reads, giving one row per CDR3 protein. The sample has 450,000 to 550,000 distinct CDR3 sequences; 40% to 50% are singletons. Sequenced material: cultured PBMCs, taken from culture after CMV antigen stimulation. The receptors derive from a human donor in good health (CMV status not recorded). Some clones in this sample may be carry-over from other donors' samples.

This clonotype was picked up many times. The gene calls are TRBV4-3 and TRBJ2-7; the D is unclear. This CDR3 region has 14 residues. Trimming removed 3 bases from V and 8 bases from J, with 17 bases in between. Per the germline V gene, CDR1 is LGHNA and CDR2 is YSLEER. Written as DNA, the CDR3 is TGCGCCAGCAGCCACCTAGACGGCCCCGCTCAGCAGTACTTC. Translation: CASSHLDGPAQQYF.

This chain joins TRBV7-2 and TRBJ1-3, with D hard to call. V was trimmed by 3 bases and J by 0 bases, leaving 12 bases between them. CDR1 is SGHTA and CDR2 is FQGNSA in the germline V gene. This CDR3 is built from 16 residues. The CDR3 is CASSFLGVSSGNTIYF. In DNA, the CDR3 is TGTGCCAGCAGCTTCCTCGGGGTGAGCTCTGGAAACACCATATATTTT.

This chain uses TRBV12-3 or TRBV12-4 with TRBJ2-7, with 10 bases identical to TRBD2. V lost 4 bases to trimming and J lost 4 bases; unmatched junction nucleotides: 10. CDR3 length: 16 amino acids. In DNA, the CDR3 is TGTGCCAGCAGTTCCCCGGGGGCTAGCGGGAGTTACGAGCAGTACTTC. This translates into CASSSPGASGSYEQYF.

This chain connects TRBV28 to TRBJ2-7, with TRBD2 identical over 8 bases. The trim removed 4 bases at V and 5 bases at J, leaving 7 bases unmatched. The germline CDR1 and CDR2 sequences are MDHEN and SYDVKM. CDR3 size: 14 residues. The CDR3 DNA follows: TGTGCCAGCAGTTCTCCGGGACTAGTTCACGAGCAGTACTTC. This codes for CASSSPGLVHEQYF.

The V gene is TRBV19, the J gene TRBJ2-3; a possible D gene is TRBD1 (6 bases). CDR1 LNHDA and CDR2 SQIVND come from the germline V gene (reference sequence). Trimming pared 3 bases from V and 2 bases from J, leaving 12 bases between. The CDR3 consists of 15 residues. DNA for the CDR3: TGTGCCAGTAGTATCTGGCGACAGGCCACAGATACGCAGTATTTT. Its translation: CASSIWRQATDTQYF.